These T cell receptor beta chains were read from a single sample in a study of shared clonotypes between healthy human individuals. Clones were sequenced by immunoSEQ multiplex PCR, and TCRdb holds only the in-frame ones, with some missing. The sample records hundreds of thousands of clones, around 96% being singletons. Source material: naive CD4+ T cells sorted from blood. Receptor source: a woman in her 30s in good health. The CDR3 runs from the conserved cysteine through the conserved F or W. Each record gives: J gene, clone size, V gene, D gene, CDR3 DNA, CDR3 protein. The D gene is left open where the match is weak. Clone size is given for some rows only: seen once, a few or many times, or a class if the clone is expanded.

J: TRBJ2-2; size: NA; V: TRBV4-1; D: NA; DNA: TGCGCCAGCAGCCAAGGGGGGACCAGGGTTCCCACCGGGGAGCTGTTTTTT; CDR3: CASSQGGTRVPTGELFF
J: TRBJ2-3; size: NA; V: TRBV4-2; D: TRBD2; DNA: TGTGCCAGCAGCCAAGAACCGGGACTAGCGGGTGAGGATACGCAGTATTTT; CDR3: CASSQEPGLAGEDTQYF
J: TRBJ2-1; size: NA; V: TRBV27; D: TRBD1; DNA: TGTGCCAGCAGGCCTCAGGGGGCCTTACGCAATGAGCAGTTCTTC; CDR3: CASRPQGALRNEQFF
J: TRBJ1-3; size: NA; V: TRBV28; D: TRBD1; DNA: TGTGCCAGCAGTGACGGGACAGTGGGAAACACCATATATTTT; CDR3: CASSDGTVGNTIYF
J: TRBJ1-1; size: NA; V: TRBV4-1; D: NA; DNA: TGCGCCAGCAGCCAGGACTTTGGGGACACTGAAGCTTTCTTT; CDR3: CASSQDFGDTEAFF
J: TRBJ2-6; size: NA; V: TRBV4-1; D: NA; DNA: TGCGCCAGCAGCCAAGTCGGAAACAAGGCAGGGGCCAACGTCCTGACTTTC; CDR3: CASSQVGNKAGANVLTF
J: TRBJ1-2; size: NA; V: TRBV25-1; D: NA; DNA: TGTGCCAGCAGTGAGGGGGTCGAACTTTACGGCTACACCTTC; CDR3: CASSEGVELYGYTF
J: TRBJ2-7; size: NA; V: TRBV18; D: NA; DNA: TGTGCCAGCTCACCACCAGGCGGGTACGAGCAGTACTTC; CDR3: CASSPPGGYEQYF
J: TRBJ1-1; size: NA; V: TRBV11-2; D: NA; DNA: TGTGCCAGCAGCTTATTGAACACTGAAGCTTTCTTT; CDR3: CASSLLNTEAFF
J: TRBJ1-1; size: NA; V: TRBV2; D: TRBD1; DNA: TGTGCCAGCAGTGAAGACAGGGGGCTGGCGAACACTGAAGCTTTCTTT; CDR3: CASSEDRGLANTEAFF
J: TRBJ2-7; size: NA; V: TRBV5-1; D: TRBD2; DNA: TGCGCCAGCAGCTTGGTGGGGGGGAAACCCTACGAGCAGTACTTC; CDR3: CASSLVGGKPYEQYF
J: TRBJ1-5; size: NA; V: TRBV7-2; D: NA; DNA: TGTGCCAGCAGCTTAGAGGCAGTAAATCAGCCCCAGCATTTT; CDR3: CASSLEAVNQPQHF
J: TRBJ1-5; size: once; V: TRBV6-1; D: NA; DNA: TGTGCCAGCAGTGATACGGCAGGGACAAATCAGCCCCAGCATTTT; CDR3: CASSDTAGTNQPQHF
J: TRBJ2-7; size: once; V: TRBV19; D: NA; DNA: TGTGCCAGTAGTCCTACTAGGACTACGGCAGGGGTTTACGGGGAGGGCTCCTACGAGCAGTACTTC; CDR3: CASSPTRTTAGVYGEGSYEQYF
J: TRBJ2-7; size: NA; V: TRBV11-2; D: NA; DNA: TGTGCCAGGAAGGGGCGTCACAGGGCCTACGAGCAGTACTTC; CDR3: CARKGRHRAYEQYF